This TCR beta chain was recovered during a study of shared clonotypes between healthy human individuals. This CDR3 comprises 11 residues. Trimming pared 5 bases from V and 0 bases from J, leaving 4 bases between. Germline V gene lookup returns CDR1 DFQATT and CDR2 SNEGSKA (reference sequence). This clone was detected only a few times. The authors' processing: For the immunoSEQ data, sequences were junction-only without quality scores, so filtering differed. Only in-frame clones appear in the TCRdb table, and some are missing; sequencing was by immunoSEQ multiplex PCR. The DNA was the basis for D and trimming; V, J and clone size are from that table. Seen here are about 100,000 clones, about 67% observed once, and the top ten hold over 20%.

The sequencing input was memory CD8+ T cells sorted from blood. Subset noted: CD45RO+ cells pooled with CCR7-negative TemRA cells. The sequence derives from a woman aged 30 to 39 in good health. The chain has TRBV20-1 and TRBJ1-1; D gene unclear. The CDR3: CSAQVNTEAFF. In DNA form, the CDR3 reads TGCAGTGCTCAGGTGAACACTGAAGCTTTCTTT.